The text below deals with one TCR beta chain. The V and J ends lost 8 bases and 1 base, in that order; junction bases with no gene match: 6. The CDR3 contains 15 residues. Looked up from germline, CDR1 is MNHEY and CDR2 is SMNVEV (reference sequence). This sample is part of a study of blood T cell repertoires in COVID-19. Study in general: The origin of the acute and convalescent COVID-19 samples was the United States, Italy and Spain. Sample material is recorded as cDNA or gDNA derived from T cells, B-cell-depleted T cells, or PBMCs.

In the original analysis: Counts of nucleated cells, estimated from reference gene primer amplification, were obtained. Measured with immunoSEQ multiplex PCR; TCRdb has only the in-frame clones, and not every one. The DNA was the basis for D and trimming; V, J and clone size are from that table. This table has about 82,000 clones, 70% to 90% appearing once. This TCR was recovered from a man older than 75 with active or convalescent COVID-19. Sequenced input: peripheral blood. The chain carries TRBV27 and TRBJ2-2, with 8 bases identical to TRBD2. In DNA form, the CDR3 reads TGTGCCAGCGGAATAGCGGGGATGAACACCGGGGAGCTGTTTTTT. This codes for CASGIAGMNTGELFF.